This TCR beta chain is drawn from a study of identical twins. Notes on the study in general: Insertions were fewer in abundant cord blood beta clonotypes, whereas memory repertoires showed none of this pattern. Sequences that were out-of-frame, alpha and twin-shared displayed an excess of low generation probability.

In the case of this clonotype: Its antigen is currently unknown.

TCRdb fed the 5' RACE reads into MiXCR, producing one record per CDR3 protein. The sample has about 240,000 distinct CDR3 sequences, approximately 12% seen once. These data also formed part of another study, on yellow fever vaccine responses in identical twins. From that study: Twins reportedly appeared to share part of their vaccine T cell response while keeping part individual.

The sequence came from a woman aged 18-29 years in good health. What was sequenced was memory (CD45RO+) T cells sorted from blood.

The CDR3 DNA reads TGCAGTGCTCGACGCAATGAGCAGTTCTTC. Its protein is CSARRNEQFF. The chain carries TRBV20-1 and TRBJ2-1; unclear D gene. In germline, CDR1 is DFQATT, CDR2 SNEGSKA (reference sequence). The V end lost 5 bases, the J end lost 6 bases, and 5 bases lay between the germline ends. CDR3 length: 10 amino acids.